This TCR beta chain came from a study of blood T cell repertoires in COVID-19. Study in general: T cells, B-cell-depleted T cells, or PBMCs supplied cDNA or gDNA.

Sequenced by immunoSEQ multiplex PCR; TCRdb stores in-frame clones only, minus some. Of 230,000 or so clones in the sample, roughly 90% are singletons; the top ten hold less than 4.5%. Looked up from germline, CDR1 is SGHTA and CDR2 is FQGNSA. The CDR3 extends over 12 amino acids. The germline V and J ends were trimmed by 0 bases and 5 bases, with 4 bases remaining between them. Cohorts were assigned according to the clinical history that participants reported. The chain recombines TRBV7-2 with TRBJ1-2; the D is unclear. This clonotype originated in a woman between 40 and 50 years old with acute COVID-19. The specimen was PBMCs or T cells enriched from blood (not recorded which). CDR3 residues: CASSLAYYGYTF. CDR3 sequence (DNA): TGTGCCAGCAGCTTAGCCTATTATGGCTACACCTTC. Supplemented by reference TRBV7-2 and TRBJ1-2, the full variable domain reads GAGVSQSPSNKVTEKGKDVELRCDPISGHTALYWYRQSLGQGLEFLIYFQGNSAPDKSGLPSDRFSAERTGGSVSTLTIQRTQQEDSAVYLCASSLAYYGYTFGSGTRLTVV.